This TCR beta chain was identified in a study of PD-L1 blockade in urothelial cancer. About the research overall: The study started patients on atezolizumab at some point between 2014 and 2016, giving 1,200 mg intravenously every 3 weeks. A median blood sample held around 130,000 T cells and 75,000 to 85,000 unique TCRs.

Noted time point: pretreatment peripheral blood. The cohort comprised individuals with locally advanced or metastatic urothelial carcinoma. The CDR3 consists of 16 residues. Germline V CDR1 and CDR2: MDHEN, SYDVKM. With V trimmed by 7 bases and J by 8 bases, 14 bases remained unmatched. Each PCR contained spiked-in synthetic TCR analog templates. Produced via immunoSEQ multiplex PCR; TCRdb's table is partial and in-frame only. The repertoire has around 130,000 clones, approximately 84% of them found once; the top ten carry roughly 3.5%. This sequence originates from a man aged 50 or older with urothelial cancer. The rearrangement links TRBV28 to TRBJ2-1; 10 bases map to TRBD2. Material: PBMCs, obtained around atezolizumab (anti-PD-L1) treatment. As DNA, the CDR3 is TGTGCCAGCAACAACCTAGCGGGAGATAGTCTTTATGAGCAGTTCTTC. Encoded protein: CASNNLAGDSLYEQFF.